The text below deals with one T cell receptor beta chain. Its cognate antigen is unknown. The CDR3 has 14 residues. The germline V gene encodes CDR1 SNHLY and CDR2 FYNNEI. The V gene lost 6 bases and the J gene lost 5 bases, with 16 bases spanning the gap. This specimen comes from a study of response to subunit inactivated influenza vaccine. Findings of the study overall: Authors proposed each seasonal influenza vaccination draws in few new T cells.

TCRdb reprocessed the RT-PCR reads with MiXCR, giving one entry per CDR3 protein. The table includes 150,000 to 200,000 distinct CDR3 sequences, 9.5% to 15% detected once. The same sample was also used in a study of T cells expressing NK-cell markers. As that study records: TCR beta libraries carry UMIs added by 5'RACE template switching. The TCR beta repertoires originated in sorted CD3+CD56+NKG2C+, CD3+CD56+NKG2C- and CD3+CD56-NKG2C+ T cells.

V and J are TRBV2 and TRBJ2-5; tentative D call: TRBD2 (5 bases). The clonotype was recovered from a middle-aged man who received an inactivated influenza vaccine. The material was CD8+ T cells sorted from PBMCs, obtained roughly 13 days after vaccination. The CDR3 DNA follows: TGTGCCAGCAGGAGGGAAAGGATGTTGGAGACCCAGTACTTC. It specifies CASRRERMLETQYF. Looking up the rest from reference TRBV2 and TRBJ2-5 gives the full variable domain: EPEVTQTPSHQVTQMGQEVILRCVPISNHLYFYWYRQILGQKVEFLVSFYNNEISEKSEIFDDQFSVERPDGSNFTLKIRSTKLEDSAMYFCASRRERMLETQYFGPGTRLLVL.